In its sample, the clone carrying this T cell receptor beta chain was seen many times. Its specificity is not known. The sample belongs to a study of T cells after yellow fever vaccination. General study points: Compared with primary, the secondary response was weaker and peaked at day 5, not 15. The booster response re-showed most primary clones: more than 95% CD4, approximately 90% CD8.

This CDR3 region has 13 residues. The ends were cut back, 2 bases at V and 1 base at J, with 3 bases in the middle. Germline V gene lookup returns CDR1 SGHDT and CDR2 YYEEEE. The 5'RACE template-switching step produced TCR cDNA and added a universal primer site and UMIs. TCRdb re-analysed the 5' RACE reads in MiXCR, keeping a single row per CDR3 protein. The sample holds around 68,000 distinct CDR3 sequences; around 7% are singletons and the top ten take around 28%. This rearrangement joins TRBV5-6 to TRBJ2-2; D is undetermined. This specimen was CD8+ T cells sorted from PBMCs, taken more than 8 days after the first yellow fever vaccination. The source of this sequence is a man aged 18 to 29 who received the YFV17D yellow fever vaccine. The CDR3 DNA is TGTGCCAGCAGCTTTGGGAACACCGGGGAGCTGTTTTTT. This sequence encodes CASSFGNTGELFF. Full variable domain (missing parts from reference TRBV5-6 and TRBJ2-2): DAGVTQSPTHLIKTRGQQVTLRCSPKSGHDTVSWYQQALGQGPQFIFQYYEEEERQRGNFPDRFSGHQFPNYSSELNVNALLLGDSALYLCASSFGNTGELFFGEGSRLTVL.